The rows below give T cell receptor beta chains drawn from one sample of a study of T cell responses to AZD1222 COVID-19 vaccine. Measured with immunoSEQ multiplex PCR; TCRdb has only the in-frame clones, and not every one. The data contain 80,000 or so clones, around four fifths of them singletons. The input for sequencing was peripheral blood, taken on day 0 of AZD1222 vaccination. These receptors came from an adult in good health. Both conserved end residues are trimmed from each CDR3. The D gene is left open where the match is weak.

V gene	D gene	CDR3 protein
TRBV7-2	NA	ASSPPGQPQH
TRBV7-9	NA	ASSPPGSSGNTIY
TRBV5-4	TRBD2	ASSLGVQRGPSYEQY
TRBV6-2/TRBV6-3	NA	ASSSRTQY
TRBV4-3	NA	ASSQEGASHHEQF
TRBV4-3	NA	ASSQVPDGADTQY
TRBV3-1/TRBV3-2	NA	ASSQGALEAF
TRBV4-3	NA	ASSSGRGANYGYT
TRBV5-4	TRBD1	ASSLSGTVVFGNTEAF
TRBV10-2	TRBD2	ASSPSSGSGNEQF
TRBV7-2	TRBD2	ASSLDSGGFYEQY
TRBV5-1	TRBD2	ASSTGTSGRGEQF
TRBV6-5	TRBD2	ASSYSGLGFNEQF
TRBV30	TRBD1	ARRDSNYGYT
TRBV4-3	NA	ASSQDFGVQVRGYT
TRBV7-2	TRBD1	ASSLLAGTGGDEQF
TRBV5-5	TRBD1	ASSLAGDRGAF